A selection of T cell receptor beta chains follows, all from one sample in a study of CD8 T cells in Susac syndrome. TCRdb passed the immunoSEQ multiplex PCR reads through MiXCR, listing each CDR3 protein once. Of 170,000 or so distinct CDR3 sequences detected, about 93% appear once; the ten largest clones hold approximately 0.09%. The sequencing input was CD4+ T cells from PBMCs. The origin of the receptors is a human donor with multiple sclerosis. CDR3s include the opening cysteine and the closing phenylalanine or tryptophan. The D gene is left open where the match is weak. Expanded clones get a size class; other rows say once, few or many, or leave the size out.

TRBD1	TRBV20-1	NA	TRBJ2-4	TGCAGTGCTGTACAGGGGAGAGAAGACATTCAGTACTTC	CSAVQGREDIQYF
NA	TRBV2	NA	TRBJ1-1	TGTGCCAGCAGCATCACCGGCAGGATGAACACTGAAGCTTTCTTT	CASSITGRMNTEAFF
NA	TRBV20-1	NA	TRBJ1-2	TGCAGTGCTAGAGTAGGTGGGAGTGTCGGCTACACCTTC	CSARVGGSVGYTF
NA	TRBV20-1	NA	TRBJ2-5	TGCAGTGCTAGAGGGGGAAGCGAGACCCAGTACTTC	CSARGGSETQYF
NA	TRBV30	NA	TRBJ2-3	TGTGCCTGGACGACCACAGATACGCAGTATTTT	CAWTTTDTQYF
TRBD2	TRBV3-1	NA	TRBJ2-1	TGTGCCAGCAGCCGGGGGGGATTGGTCTACAATGAGCAGTTCTTC	CASSRGGLVYNEQFF
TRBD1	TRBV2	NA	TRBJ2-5	TGTGCCAGTGATACAGGGGAAGAGACCCAGTACTTC	CASDTGEETQYF
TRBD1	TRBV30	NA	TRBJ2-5	TGTGCCTGGGCCTTACAGGGGCAAGAGACCCAGTACTTC	CAWALQGQETQYF
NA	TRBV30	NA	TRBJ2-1	TGTGCCTGGAGTCTAGGACAGTCCTACAATGAGCAGTTCTTC	CAWSLGQSYNEQFF
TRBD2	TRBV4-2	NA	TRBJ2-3	TGTGCCAGCAGCCGGGAATCGGCTAGCGGGGGGACCACAGATACGCAGTATTTT	CASSRESASGGTTDTQYF
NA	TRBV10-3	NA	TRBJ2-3	TGTGCCATCCTCGGGACCCTCACAGATACGCAGTATTTT	CAILGTLTDTQYF
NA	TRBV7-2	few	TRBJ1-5	TGTGCCAGCAGCTCTACAGATCAGCCCCAGCATTTT	CASSSTDQPQHF
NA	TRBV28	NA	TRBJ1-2	TGTGCCAGCAGTCCCGGGGCAGGAAGTGGCTACACCTTC	CASSPGAGSGYTF
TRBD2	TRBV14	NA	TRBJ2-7	TGTGCCAGCAGCTTCTTCGGGGGGGCCGACGAGCAGTACTTC	CASSFFGGADEQYF
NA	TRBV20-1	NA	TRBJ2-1	TGCAGTGCTGTTCCCCAGCACAATGAGCAGTTCTTC	CSAVPQHNEQFF
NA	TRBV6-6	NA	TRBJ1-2	TGTGCCAGCGGTCGAGGGGGGCATAGCTATGGCTACACCTTC	CASGRGGHSYGYTF
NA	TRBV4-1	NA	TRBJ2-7	TGCGCCAGCAGCCGGGGGAGACAGGACGAGCAGTACTTC	CASSRGRQDEQYF
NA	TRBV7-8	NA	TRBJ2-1	TGTGCCAGCAGCCAGAGGCTTCGGGGGGCATATTACAATGAGCAGTTCTTC	CASSQRLRGAYYNEQFF
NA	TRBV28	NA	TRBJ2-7	TGTGCCAGCAGTTTAGGGCGACCTACGGGACGTCCTCCCCACGAGCAGTACTTC	CASSLGRPTGRPPHEQYF
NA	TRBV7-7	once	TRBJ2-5	TGTGCCAGCAGCTTTGGAGTTGGTGAGACCCAGTACTTC	CASSFGVGETQYF
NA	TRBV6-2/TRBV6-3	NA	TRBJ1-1	TGTGCCAGCAGGAACTACAGGGATAGCGCTGAAGCTTTCTTT	CASRNYRDSAEAFF
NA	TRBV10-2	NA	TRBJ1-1	TGCGCCAGCAGTGAGTCGATTCACAGGGTTGTGAACACTGAAGCTTTCTTT	CASSESIHRVVNTEAFF
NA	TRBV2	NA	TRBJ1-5	TGTGCCAGCAGGGCCTATAGCAATCAGCCCCAGCATTTT	CASRAYSNQPQHF
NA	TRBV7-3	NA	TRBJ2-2	TGTGCCAGCAGCATGCGGAACACCGGGGAGCTGTTTTTT	CASSMRNTGELFF
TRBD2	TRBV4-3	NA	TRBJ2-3	TGCGCCAGCAGCCAAGGCCTAGCGGGTGTCACAGATACGCAGTATTTT	CASSQGLAGVTDTQYF
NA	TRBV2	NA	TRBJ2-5	TGTGCCAGCATCATGGACAGCCCTCTAGAGACCCAGTACTTC	CASIMDSPLETQYF
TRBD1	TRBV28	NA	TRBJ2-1	TGTGCCAGCAGGACAGGGCCGGTAAAGTACAATGAGCAGTTCTTC	CASRTGPVKYNEQFF
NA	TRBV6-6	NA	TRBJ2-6	TGTGCCAGCAAACCTCCTGGCGTCTCTGGGGCCAACGTCCTGACTTTC	CASKPPGVSGANVLTF
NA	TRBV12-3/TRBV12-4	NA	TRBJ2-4	TGTGCCAGCAGTTTCGAACAGGGAAACATTCAGTACTTC	CASSFEQGNIQYF
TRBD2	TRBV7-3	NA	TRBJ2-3	TGTGCCAGCAGCCCTAGCGGCCCCTCTGGAGATACGCAGTATTTT	CASSPSGPSGDTQYF
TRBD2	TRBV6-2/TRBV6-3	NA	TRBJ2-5	TGTGCCAGCAGGTCGAGCGGGAGGGGCGAGACCCAGTACTTC	CASRSSGRGETQYF
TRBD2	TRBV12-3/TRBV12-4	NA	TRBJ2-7	TGTGCCAGCGGGTTGGTAGCGGGAATTCACGAGCAGTACTTC	CASGLVAGIHEQYF
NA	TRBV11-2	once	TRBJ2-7	TGTGCCAGCAGTCCTCCCGAGGGAGTAATGGGGGAGCAGTACTTC	CASSPPEGVMGEQYF
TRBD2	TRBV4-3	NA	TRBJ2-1	TGCGCCAGCAGCCAAGCGTTAGGACTAGCGGATTACAATGAGCAGTTCTTC	CASSQALGLADYNEQFF
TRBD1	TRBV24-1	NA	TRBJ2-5	TGTGCCACCAGTGACTCCGGACAGGGCCTCGAAGAGACCCAGTACTTC	CATSDSGQGLEETQYF
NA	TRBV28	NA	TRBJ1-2	TGTGCCAGCAGTATAAACAGGGATGGCTACACCTTC	CASSINRDGYTF
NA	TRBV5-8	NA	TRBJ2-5	TGTGCCAGCAGCTTGAAAGGGACTGGGACCCAGTACTTC	CASSLKGTGTQYF
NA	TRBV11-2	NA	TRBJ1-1	TGTGCCAGCAGCTTAGATAGGTGGGGGGACACTGAAGCTTTCTTT	CASSLDRWGDTEAFF
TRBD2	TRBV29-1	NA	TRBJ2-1	TGCAGCTCCCCCCGGGGGGGACTAGGAGACAATGAGCAGTTCTTC	CSSPRGGLGDNEQFF
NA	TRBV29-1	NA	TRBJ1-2	TGCAGCGGAGGGGACATCTATGGCTACACCTTC	CSGGDIYGYTF
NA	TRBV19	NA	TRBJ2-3	TGTGCCAGTAGTATTAGTGACGTTGCAGATACGCAGTATTTT	CASSISDVADTQYF
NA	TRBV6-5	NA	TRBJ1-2	TGTGCCAGCAGTTACCGCGTGGCAGGCGCGCCCTATGGCTACACCTTC	CASSYRVAGAPYGYTF
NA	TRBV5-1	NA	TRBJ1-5	TGCGCCAGCAGCTTAGAGGGGGTCCAGCCCCAGCATTTT	CASSLEGVQPQHF